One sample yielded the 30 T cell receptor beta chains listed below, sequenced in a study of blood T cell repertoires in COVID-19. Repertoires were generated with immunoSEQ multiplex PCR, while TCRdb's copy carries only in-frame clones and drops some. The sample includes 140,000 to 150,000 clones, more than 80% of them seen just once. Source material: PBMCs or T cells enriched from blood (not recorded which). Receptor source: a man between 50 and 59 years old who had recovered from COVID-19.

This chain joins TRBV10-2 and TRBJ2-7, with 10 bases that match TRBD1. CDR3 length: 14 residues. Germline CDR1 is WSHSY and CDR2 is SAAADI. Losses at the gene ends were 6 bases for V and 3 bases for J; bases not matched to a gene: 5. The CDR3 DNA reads TGCGCCAGCAGGCCCGGGACAGGGGACTACGAGCAGTACGTC. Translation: CASRPGTGDYEQYV.

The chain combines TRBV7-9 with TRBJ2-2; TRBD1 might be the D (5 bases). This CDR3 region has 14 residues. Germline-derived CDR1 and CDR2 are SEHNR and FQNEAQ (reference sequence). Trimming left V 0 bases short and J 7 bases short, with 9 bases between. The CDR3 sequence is CASSLATQGGELFF. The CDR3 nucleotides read TGTGCCAGCAGCTTAGCGACCCAGGGCGGGGAGCTGTTTTTT.

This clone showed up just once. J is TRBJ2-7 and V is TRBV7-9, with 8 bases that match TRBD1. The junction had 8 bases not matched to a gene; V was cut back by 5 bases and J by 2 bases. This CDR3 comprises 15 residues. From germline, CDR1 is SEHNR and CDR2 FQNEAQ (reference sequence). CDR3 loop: CASSRQGNLAYEQYF. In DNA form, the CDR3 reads TGTGCCAGCAGCAGACAGGGGAACCTAGCCTACGAGCAGTACTTC.

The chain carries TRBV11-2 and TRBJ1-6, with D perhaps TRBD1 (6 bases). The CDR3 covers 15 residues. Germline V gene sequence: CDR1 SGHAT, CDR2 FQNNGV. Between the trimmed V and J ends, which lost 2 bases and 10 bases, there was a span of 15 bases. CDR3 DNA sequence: TGTGCCAGCAGCTTACAGGGGATGTCCCCCTCACCCCTCCACTTT. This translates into CASSLQGMSPSPLHF.

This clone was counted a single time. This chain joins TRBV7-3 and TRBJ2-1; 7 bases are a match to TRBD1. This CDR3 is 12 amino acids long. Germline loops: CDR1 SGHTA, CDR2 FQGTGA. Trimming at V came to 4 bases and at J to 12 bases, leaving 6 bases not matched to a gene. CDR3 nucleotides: TGTGCCAGCAGCTCCCGACAGGGAAGGCAGTTCTTC. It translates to CASSSRQGRQFF.

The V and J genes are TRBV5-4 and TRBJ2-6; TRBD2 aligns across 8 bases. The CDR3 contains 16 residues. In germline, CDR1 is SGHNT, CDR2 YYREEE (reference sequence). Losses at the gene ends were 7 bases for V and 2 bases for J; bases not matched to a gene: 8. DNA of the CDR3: TGTGCCAGCCTTCCGATCGGGGGGGCTGGGGCCAACGTCCTGACTTTC. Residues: CASLPIGGAGANVLTF.

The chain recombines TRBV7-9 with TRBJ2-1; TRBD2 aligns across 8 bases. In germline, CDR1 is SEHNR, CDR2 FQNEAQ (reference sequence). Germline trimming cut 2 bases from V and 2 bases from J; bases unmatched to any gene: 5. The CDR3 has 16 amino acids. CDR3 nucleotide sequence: TGTGCCAGCAGCTTATCCCTAGCGGGTACCTACAATGAGCAGTTCTTC. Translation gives CASSLSLAGTYNEQFF.

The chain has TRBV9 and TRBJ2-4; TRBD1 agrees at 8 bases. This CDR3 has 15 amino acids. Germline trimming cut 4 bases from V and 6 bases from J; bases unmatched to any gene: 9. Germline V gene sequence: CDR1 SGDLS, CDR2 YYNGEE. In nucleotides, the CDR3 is TGTGCCAGCAGCTCTCAGGGGGCGACAGGAAACATTCAGTACTTC. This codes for CASSSQGATGNIQYF.

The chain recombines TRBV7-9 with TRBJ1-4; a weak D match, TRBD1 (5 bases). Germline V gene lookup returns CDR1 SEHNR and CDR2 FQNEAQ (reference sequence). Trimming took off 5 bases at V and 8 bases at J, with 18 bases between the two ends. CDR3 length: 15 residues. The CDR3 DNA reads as TGTGCCAGCAGCGCAGCACCGGGGGTGGACGAAAAACTGTTTTTT. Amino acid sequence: CASSAAPGVDEKLFF. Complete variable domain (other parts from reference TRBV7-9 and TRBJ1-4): DTGVSQNPRHKITKRGQNVTFRCDPISEHNRLYWYRQTLGQGPEFLTYFQNEAQLEKSRLLSDRFSAERPKGSFSTLEIQRTEQGDSAMYLCASSAAPGVDEKLFFGSGTQLSVL.

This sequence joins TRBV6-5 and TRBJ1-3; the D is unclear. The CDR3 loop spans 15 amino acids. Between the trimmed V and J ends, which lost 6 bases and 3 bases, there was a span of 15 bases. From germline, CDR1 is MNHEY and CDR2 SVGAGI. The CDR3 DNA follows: TGTGCCAGCAGCCAGTTCAGAGGAGGTGGAAACACCATATATTTT. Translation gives CASSQFRGGGNTIYF.

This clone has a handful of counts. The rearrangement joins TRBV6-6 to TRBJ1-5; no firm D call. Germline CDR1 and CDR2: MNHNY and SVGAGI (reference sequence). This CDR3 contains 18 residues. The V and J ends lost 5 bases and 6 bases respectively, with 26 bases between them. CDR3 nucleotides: TGTGCCAGCAGTCGCGGGAGGAGTTGGCGGGAAAAAAGTCAGCCCCAGCATTTT. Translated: CASSRGRSWREKSQPQHF.

This CDR3 is CASSLYRPTNEKLFF. As DNA, the CDR3 is TGTGCCAGCAGTTTATACAGACCAACTAATGAAAAACTGTTTTTT. The J gene is TRBJ1-4, the V gene TRBV28; D remains ambiguous. CDR1 is MDHEN, CDR2 SYDVKM, per germline. Trimming took 1 base from V and 0 from J, leaving 6 bases between them. CDR3 length: 15 residues.

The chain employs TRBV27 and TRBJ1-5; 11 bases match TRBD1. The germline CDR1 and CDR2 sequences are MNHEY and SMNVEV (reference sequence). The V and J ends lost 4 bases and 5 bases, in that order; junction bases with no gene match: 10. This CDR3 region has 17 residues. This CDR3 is CASSYRPGQGVDQPQHF. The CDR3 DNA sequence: TGTGCCAGCAGTTATCGGCCGGGACAGGGGGTGGATCAGCCCCAGCATTTT.

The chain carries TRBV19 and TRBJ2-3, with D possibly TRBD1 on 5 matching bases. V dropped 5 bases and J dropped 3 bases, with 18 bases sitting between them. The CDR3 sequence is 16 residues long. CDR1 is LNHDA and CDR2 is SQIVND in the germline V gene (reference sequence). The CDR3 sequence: CASSDFSLRATDTQYF. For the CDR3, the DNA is TGTGCCAGTAGTGATTTTAGCCTCAGGGCAACAGATACGCAGTATTTT.

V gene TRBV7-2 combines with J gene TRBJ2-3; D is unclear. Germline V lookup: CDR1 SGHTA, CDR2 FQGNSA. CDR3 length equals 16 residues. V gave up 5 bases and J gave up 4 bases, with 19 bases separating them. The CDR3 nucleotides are TGTGCCAGCAGCCCATCTAGGCGAGCCTCGCCAGATACGCAGTATTTT. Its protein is CASSPSRRASPDTQYF.

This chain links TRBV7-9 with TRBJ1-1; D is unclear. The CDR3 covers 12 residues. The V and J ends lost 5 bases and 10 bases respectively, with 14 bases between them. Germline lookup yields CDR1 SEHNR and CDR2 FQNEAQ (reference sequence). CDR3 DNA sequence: TGTGCCAGCAGCCTAACAGCTTACGGAGCTTTCTTT. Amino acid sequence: CASSLTAYGAFF. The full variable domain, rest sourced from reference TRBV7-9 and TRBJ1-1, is DTGVSQNPRHKITKRGQNVTFRCDPISEHNRLYWYRQTLGQGPEFLTYFQNEAQLEKSRLLSDRFSAERPKGSFSTLEIQRTEQGDSAMYLCASSLTAYGAFFGQGTRLTVV.

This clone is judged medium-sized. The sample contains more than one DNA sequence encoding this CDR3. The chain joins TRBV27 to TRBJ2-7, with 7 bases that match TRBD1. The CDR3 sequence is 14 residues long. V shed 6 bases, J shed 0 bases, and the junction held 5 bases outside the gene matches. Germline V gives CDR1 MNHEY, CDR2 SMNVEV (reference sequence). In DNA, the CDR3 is TGTGCCAGCAGCGGACAGGAGAGCTCCTACGAGCAGTACTTC. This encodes CASSGQESSYEQYF.

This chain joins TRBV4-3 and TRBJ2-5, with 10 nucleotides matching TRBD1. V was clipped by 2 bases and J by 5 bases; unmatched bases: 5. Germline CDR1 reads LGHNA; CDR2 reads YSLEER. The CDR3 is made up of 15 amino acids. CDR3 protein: CASSQHDRGRETQYF. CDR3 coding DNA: TGCGCCAGCAGCCAACACGACAGGGGGCGGGAGACCCAGTACTTC.

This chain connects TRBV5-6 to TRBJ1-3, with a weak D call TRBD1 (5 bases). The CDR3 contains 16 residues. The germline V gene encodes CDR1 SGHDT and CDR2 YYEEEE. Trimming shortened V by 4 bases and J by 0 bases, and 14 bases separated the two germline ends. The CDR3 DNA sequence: TGTGCCAGCAGCCTGGTGGGGCTCCCCTCTGGAAACACCATATATTTT. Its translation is CASSLVGLPSGNTIYF.

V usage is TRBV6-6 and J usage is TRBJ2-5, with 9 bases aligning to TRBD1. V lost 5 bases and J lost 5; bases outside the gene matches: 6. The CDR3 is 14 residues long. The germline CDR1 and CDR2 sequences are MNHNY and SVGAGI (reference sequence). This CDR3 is CASSKGTGSETQYF. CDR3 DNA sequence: TGTGCCAGCAGTAAGGGGACAGGGTCGGAGACCCAGTACTTC.

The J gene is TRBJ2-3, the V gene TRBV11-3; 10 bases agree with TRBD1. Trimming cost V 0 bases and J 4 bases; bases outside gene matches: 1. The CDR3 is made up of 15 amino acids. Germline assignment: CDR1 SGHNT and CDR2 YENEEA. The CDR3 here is CASSLDGTGADTQYF. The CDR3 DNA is TGTGCCAGCAGCTTAGATGGGACAGGGGCAGATACGCAGTATTTT.

CDR3 DNA sequence: TGTGCCAGCAGCCTATTTCTAGGGGGAGTAACTGAAGCTTTCTTT. Translation: CASSLFLGGVTEAFF. The chain joins TRBV16 to TRBJ1-1, with a tentative D call TRBD1 (6 bases). Deletions cut 4 bases from V and 5 bases from J, with 17 bases between. This CDR3 is 15 amino acids long. Germline-derived CDR1 and CDR2 are KGHSY and FQNENV.

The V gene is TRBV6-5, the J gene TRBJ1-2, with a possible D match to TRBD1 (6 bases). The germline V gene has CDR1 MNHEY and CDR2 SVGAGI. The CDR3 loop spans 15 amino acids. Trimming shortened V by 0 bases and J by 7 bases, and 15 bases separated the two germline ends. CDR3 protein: CASSYSGHPRGGYTF. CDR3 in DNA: TGTGCCAGCAGTTACTCGGGACACCCCAGGGGTGGCTACACCTTC.

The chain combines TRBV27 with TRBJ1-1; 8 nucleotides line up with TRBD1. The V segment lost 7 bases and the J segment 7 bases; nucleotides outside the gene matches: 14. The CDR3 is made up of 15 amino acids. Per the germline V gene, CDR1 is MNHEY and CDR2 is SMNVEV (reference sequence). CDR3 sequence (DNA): TGTGCCAGCACCCGACGTGGACAGGGATTAAGTGAAGCTTTCTTT. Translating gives CASTRRGQGLSEAFF.

The CDR3 DNA is TGTGCCAGCAGTCTAGCGGAAACCTACGAGCAGTACTTC. It translates to CASSLAETYEQYF. The chain carries TRBV6-2 or TRBV6-3 and TRBJ2-7; TRBD2 agrees at 7 bases. Germline assignment: CDR1 MNHEY and CDR2 SVGEGT. The V gene end was trimmed by 5 bases and the J gene end by 2 bases; junction bases not matched to a gene: 3. The CDR3 contains 13 residues.

The CDR3 DNA reads as TGTGCCAGCAGCTCGATTCGGACAGGTGGGTGGCCCCAGCATTTT. This translates into CASSSIRTGGWPQHF. The J gene is TRBJ1-5, the V gene TRBV28, with 7 bases identical to TRBD1. CDR1 and CDR2 (germline): MDHEN, SYDVKM. Trimming at V came to 6 bases and at J to 9 bases, leaving 14 bases not matched to a gene. The CDR3 covers 15 residues.

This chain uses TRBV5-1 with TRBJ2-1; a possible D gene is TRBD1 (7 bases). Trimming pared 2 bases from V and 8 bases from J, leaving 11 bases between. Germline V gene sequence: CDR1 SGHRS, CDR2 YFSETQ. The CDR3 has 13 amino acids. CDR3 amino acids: CASSFTGEDEQFF. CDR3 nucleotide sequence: TGCGCCAGCAGCTTTACAGGGGAGGATGAGCAGTTCTTC.

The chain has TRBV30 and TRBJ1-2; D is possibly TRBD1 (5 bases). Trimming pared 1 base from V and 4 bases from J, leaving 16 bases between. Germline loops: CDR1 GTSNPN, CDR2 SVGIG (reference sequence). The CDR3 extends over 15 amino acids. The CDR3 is CAWSAYGGESYGYTF. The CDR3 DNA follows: TGTGCCTGGAGTGCCTATGGAGGGGAATCCTATGGCTACACCTTC.

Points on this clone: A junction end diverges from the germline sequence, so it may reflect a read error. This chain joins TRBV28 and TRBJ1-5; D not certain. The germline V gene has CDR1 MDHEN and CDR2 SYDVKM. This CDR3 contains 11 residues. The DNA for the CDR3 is TGTGCCCGCAGCGGTAATCAGCCCCAGCATTTT. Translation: CARSGNQPQHF.

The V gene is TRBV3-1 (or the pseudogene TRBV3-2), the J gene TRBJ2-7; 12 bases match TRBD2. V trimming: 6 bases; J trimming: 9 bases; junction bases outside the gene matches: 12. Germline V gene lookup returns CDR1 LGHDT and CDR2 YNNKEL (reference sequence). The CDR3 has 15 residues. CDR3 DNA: TGTGCCAGCAGTTTCCTAGCGGGGGGGAAGCGTGGGCAGTACTTC. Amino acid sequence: CASSFLAGGKRGQYF.